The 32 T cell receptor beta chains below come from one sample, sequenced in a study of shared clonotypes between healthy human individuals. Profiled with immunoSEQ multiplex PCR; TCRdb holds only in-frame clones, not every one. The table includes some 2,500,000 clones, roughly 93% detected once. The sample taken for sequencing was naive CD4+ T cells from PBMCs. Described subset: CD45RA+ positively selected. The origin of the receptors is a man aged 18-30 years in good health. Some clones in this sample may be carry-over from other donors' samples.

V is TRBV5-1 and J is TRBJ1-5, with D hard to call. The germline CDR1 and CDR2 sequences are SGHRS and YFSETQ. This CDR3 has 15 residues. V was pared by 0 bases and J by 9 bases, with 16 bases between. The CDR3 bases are TGCGCCAGCAGCTTGGTCCCCGGTGACCTGGGGCCCCAGCATTTT. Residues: CASSLVPGDLGPQHF.

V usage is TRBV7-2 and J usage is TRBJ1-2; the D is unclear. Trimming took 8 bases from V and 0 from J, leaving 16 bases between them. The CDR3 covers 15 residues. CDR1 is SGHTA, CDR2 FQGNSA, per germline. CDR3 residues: CASPPPPSPNYGYTF. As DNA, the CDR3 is TGTGCCAGCCCGCCTCCCCCTTCTCCTAACTATGGCTACACCTTC.

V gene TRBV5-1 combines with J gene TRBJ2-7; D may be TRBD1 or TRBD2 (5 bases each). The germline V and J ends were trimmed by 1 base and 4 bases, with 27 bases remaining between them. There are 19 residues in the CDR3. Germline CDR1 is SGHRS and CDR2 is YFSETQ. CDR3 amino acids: CASSLWFGDLGLNSYEQYF. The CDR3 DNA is TGCGCCAGCAGCTTGTGGTTCGGGGATTTGGGGCTCAATTCATACGAGCAGTACTTC.

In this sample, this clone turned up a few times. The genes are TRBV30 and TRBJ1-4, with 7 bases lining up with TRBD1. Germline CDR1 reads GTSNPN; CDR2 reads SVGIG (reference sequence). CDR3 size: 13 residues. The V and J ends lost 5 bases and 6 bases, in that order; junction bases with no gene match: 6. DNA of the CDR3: TGTGCCTGGGGTTGGCAGGGGGATGAAAAACTGTTTTTT. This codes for CAWGWQGDEKLFF.

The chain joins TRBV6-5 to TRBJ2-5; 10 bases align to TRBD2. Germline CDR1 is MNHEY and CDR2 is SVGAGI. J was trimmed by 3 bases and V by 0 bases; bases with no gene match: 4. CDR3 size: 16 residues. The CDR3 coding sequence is TGTGCCAGCAGTTACTCTCTAGCGGGAGACGAAGAGACCCAGTACTTC. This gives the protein CASSYSLAGDEETQYF.

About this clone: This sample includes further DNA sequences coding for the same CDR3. The CDR3 is CASSLGLAGSDTQYF. The CDR3 DNA sequence: TGTGCCAGCAGCTTAGGGTTAGCGGGGTCAGATACGCAGTATTTT. V and J are TRBV7-6 and TRBJ2-3, with 8 bases identical to TRBD2. V was pared by 1 base and J by 4 bases, with 4 bases of the junction left unmatched. The V gene's germline CDR1 is SGHVS and CDR2 FNYEAQ. The CDR3 extends over 15 amino acids.

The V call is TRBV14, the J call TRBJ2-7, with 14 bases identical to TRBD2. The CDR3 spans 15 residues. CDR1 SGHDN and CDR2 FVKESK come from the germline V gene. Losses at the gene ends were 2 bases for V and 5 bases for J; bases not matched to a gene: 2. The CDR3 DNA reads TGTGCCAGCAGCCAAAAGGGACTAGCGGGAGACGAGCAGTACTTC. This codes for CASSQKGLAGDEQYF.

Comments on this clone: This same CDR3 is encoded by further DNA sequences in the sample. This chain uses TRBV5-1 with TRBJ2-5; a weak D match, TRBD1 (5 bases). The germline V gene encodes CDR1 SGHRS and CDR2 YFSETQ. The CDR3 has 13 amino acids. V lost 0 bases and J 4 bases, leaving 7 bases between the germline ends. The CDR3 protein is CASSLAGRETQYF. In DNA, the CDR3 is TGCGCCAGCAGCTTGGCAGGGCGAGAGACCCAGTACTTC.

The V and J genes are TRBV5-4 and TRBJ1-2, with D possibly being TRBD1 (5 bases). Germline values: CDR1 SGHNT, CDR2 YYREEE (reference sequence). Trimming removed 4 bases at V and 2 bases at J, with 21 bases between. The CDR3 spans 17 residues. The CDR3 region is CASSLARVGVGNYGYTF. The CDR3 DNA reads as TGTGCCAGCAGCCTGGCGCGGGTGGGGGTTGGGAACTATGGCTACACCTTC.

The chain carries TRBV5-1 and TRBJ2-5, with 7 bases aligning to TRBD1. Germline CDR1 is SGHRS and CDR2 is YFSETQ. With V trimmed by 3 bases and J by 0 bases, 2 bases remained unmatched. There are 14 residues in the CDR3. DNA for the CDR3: TGCGCCAGCAGCTCGGGACAGAACCAAGAGACCCAGTACTTC. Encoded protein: CASSSGQNQETQYF.

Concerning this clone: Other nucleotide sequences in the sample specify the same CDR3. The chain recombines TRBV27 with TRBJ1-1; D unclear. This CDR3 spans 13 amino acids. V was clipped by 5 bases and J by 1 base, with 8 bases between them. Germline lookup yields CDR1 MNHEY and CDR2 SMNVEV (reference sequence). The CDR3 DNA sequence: TGTGCCAGCAGTAGCCGGGGGAACACTGAAGCTTTCTTT. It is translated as CASSSRGNTEAFF.

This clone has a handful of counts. In DNA form, the CDR3 reads TGCAGCGTTGAGGGGACAGGGGGCACTGAAGCTTTCTTT. The encoded protein is CSVEGTGGTEAFF. The chain joins TRBV29-1 to TRBJ1-1; 11 bases line up with TRBD1. Per the germline V gene, CDR1 is SQVTM and CDR2 is ANQGSEA. Trimming cost V 3 bases and J 4 bases; bases outside gene matches: 1. This CDR3 is built from 13 residues.

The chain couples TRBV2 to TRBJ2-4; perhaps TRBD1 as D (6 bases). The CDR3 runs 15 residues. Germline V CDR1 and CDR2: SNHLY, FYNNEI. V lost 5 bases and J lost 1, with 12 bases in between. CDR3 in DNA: TGTGCCAGCAGTACGGGACACCCGGCCAAAAACATTCAGTACTTC. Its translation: CASSTGHPAKNIQYF.

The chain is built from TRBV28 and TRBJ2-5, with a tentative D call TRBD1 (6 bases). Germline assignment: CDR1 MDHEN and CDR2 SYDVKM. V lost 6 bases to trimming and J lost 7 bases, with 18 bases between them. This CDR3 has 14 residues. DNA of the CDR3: TGTGCCAGCAGCCCACCCCGGGGCAGGGGGACCCAGTACTTC. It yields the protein CASSPPRGRGTQYF.

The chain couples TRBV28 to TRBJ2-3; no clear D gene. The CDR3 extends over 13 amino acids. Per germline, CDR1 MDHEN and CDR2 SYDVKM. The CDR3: CGGSASRSGTQYF. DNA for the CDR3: TGTGGTGGCTCGGCTTCGCGGTCGGGTACGCAGTATTTT. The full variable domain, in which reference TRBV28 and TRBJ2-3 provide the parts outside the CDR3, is DVKVTQSSRYLVKRTGEKVFLECVQDMDHENMFWYRQDPGLGLRLIYFSYDVKMKEKGDIPEGYSVSREKKERFSLILESASTNQTSMYLCGGSASRSGTQYFGPGTRLTVL.

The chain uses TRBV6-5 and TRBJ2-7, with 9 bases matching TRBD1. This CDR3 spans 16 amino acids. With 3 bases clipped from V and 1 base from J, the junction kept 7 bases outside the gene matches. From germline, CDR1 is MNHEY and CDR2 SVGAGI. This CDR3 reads CASSYQMGTGSYEQYF. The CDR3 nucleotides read TGTGCCAGCAGTTATCAAATGGGGACAGGGTCCTACGAGCAGTACTTC.

The CDR3 spells CASSQDFVSETQYF. In DNA form, the CDR3 reads TGCGCCAGCAGCCAAGATTTTGTTTCTGAGACCCAGTACTTC. The V call is TRBV4-3, the J call TRBJ2-5; no firm D call. Germline V lookup: CDR1 LGHNA, CDR2 YSLEER. This CDR3 is built from 14 residues. V was trimmed by 0 bases and J by 5 bases, leaving 10 bases between them.

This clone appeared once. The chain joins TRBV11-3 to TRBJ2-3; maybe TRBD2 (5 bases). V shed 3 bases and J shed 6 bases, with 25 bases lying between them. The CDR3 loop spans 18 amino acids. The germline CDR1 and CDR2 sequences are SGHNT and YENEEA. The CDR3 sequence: CASSFMGKGSSRADTQYF. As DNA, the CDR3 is TGTGCCAGCAGCTTTATGGGGAAAGGGAGTTCGCGAGCGGATACGCAGTATTTT. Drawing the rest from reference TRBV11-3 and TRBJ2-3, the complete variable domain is EAGVVQSPRYKIIEKKQPVAFWCNPISGHNTLYWYLQNLGQGPELLIRYENEEAVDDSQLPKDRFSAERLKGVDSTLKIQPAELGDSAVYLCASSFMGKGSSRADTQYFGPGTRLTVL.

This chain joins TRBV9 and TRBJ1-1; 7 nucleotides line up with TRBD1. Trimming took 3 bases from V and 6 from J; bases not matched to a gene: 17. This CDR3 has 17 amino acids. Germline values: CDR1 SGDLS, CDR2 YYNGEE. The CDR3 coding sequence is TGTGCCAGCAGCGCCGGGGAGGACAGGTTTTTCATCCCTGAAGCTTTCTTT. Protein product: CASSAGEDRFFIPEAFF.

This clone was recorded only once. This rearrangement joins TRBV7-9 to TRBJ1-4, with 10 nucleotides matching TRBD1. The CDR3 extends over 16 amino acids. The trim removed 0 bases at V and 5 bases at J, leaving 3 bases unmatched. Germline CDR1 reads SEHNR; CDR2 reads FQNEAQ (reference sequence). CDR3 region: CASSLAWGQGNEKLFF. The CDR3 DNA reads TGTGCCAGCAGCTTAGCGTGGGGACAGGGGAATGAAAAACTGTTTTTT.

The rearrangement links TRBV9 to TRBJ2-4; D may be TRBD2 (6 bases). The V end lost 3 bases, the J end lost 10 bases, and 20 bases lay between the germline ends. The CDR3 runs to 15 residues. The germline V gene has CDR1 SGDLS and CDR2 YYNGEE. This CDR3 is CASSGQGLPVGIQYF. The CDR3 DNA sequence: TGTGCCAGCAGCGGCCAGGGACTCCCGGTAGGGATTCAGTACTTC.

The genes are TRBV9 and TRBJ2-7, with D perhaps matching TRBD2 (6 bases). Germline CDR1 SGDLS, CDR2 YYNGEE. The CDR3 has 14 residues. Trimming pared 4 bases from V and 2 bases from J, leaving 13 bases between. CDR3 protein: CASSPMGGAYEQYF. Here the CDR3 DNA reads TGTGCCAGCAGCCCTATGGGAGGCGCCTACGAGCAGTACTTC. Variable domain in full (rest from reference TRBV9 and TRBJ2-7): DSGVTQTPKHLITATGQRVTLRCSPRSGDLSVYWYQQSLDQGLQFLIQYYNGEERAKGNILERFSAQQFPDLHSELNLSSLELGDSALYFCASSPMGGAYEQYFGPGTRLTVT.

The chain's CDR3 is CASRPGGWYETQYF. DNA for the CDR3: TGTGCCAGCAGACCCGGGGGGTGGTACGAGACCCAGTACTTC. V usage is TRBV7-2 and J usage is TRBJ2-5; TRBD2 aligns across 7 bases. From germline, CDR1 is SGHTA and CDR2 FQGNSA. There are 14 residues in the CDR3. J lost 5 bases, V lost 6 bases, and 9 bases had no gene match.

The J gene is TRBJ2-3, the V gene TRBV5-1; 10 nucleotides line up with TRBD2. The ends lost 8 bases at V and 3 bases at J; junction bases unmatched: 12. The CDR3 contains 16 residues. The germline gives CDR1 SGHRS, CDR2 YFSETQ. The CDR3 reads CASSNLIAGGTDTQYF. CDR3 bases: TGCGCCAGTTCCAACCTAATAGCGGGAGGAACAGATACGCAGTATTTT.

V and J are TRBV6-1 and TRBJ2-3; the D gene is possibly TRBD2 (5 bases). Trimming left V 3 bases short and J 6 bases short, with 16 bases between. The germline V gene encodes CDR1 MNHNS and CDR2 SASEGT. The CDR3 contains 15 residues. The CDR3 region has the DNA TGTGCCAGCAGTGACTTTCGTGGAGGATGGGATACGCAGTATTTT. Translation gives CASSDFRGGWDTQYF.

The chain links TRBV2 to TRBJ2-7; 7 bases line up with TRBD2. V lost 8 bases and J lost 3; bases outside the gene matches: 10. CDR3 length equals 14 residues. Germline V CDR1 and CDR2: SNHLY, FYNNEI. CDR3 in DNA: TGTGCCAGCGGACGGACTAGGGTAATCTACGAGCAGTACTTC. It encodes CASGRTRVIYEQYF.

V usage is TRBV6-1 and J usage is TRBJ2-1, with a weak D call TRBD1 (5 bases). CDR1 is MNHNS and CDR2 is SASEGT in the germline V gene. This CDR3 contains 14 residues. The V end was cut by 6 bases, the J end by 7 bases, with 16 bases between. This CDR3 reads CASSRWAPGNEQFF. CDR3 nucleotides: TGTGCCAGCAGCAGGTGGGCCCCAGGGAATGAGCAGTTCTTC.

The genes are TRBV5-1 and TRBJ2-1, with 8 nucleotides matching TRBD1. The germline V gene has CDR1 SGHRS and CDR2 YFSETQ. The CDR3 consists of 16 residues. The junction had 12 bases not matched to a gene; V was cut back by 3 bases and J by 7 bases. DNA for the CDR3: TGCGCCAGCAGCTACGACCCCGGACAGGGTGATAATGAGCAGTTCTTC. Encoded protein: CASSYDPGQGDNEQFF.

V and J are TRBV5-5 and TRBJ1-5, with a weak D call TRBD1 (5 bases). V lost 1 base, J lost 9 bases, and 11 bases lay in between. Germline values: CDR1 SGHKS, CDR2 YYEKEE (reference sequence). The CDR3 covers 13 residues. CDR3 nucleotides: TGTGCCAGCAGCTTGCAGGGCCGTTGGCCCCAGCATTTT. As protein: CASSLQGRWPQHF.

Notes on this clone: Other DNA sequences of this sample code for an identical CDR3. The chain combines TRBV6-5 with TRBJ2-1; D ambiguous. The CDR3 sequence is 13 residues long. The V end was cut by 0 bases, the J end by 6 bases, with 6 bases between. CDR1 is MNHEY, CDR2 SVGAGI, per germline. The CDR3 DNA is TGTGCCAGCAGTTACTCGAGAGGCAATGAGCAGTTCTTC. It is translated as CASSYSRGNEQFF.

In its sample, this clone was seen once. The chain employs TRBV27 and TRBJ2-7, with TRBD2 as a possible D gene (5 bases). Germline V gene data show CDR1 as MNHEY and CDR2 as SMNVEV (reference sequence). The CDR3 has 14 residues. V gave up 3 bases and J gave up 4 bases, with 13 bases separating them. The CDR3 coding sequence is TGTGCCAGCAGTTTGGGAGCGAGAAGTTACGAGCAGTACTTC. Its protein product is CASSLGARSYEQYF.

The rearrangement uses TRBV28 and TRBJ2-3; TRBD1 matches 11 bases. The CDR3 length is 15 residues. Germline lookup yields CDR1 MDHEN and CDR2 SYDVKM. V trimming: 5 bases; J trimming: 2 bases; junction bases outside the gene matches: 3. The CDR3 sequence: CASSPDRGHTDTQYF. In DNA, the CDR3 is TGTGCCAGCAGTCCGGACAGGGGGCACACAGATACGCAGTATTTT.